This T cell receptor beta chain was identified during a study of T cells after yellow fever vaccination. TCRdb called the 5' RACE reads again in MiXCR, with one record for every CDR3 protein. Of 300,000 or so distinct CDR3 sequences in the sample, 7.5% to 9.5% were seen once. Germline CDR1 reads LNHDA; CDR2 reads SQIVND (reference sequence). The length of the CDR3 is 12 residues. Trimming took 7 bases from V and 4 from J, leaving 10 bases between them. This clonotype showed up just a few times. This chain uses TRBV19 with TRBJ1-2, with D perhaps TRBD1 (6 bases). Sequencing used CD4+ T cells sorted from PBMCs, obtained 5 days after the yellow fever booster vaccination. The sequence came from a man younger than 30 who received the YFV17D yellow fever vaccine. CDR3 region: CASKGDLYGYTF. As DNA, the CDR3 is TGTGCCAGTAAGGGGGACCTCTATGGCTACACCTTC.